The clone carrying this TCR beta chain has at least ten counts. The target antigen is unknown. This specimen belongs to a study of T cells in Graves' hyperthyroidism and ophthalmopathy. General study findings and limits: Before onset, by a median of approximately 6.8 months, the model predicted ophthalmopathy.

Regions amplified from RNA transcripts were the TCR beta CDR3 regions. A first-round RT-PCR of the TCR CDR3 used the HTBI primer set. TCRdb re-analysed the multiplex PCR reads in MiXCR, keeping a single row per CDR3 protein. The sample shows hundreds of thousands of distinct CDR3 sequences, roughly 17% of them seen only once. The V gene's germline CDR1 is SQVTM and CDR2 ANQGSEA. With V trimmed by 4 bases and J by 6 bases, 5 bases remained unmatched. The CDR3 is made up of 12 amino acids. If no ophthalmopathy progression occurred within 18 months, Graves' hyperthyroidism was stable. With a duration under 2 months, the hyperthyroidism was newly diagnosed in patients aged 18 to 65. For the diagnoses, clinical symptoms, serum thyroxine and TRAb, thyroid ultrasound and orbital computed tomography were used.

Sequencing was performed on blood. This receptor was taken from a young woman with Graves' hyperthyroidism. The rearrangement joins TRBV29-1 to TRBJ1-2; 7 bases agree with TRBD1. The CDR3 DNA reads TGCAGCGTTGTTGAGGGGGCCCATGGCTACACCTTC. It specifies CSVVEGAHGYTF.